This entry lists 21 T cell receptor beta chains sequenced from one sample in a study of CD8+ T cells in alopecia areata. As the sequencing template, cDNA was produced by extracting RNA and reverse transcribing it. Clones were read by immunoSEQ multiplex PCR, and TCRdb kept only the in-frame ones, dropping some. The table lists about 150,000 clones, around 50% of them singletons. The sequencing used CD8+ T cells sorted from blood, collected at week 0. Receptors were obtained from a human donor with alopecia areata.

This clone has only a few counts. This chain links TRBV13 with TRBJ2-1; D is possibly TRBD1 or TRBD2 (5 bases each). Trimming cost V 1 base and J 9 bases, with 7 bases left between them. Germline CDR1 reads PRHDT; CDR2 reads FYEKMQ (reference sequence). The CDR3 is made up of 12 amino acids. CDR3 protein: CASSLVGGEQFF. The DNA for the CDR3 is TGTGCCAGCAGCTTAGTTGGGGGTGAGCAGTTCTTC.

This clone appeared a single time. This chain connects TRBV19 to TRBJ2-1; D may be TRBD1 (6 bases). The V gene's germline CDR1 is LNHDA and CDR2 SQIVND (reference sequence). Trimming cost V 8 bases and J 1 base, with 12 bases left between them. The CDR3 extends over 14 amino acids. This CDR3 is CASSGQGSYNEQFF. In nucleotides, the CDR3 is TGTGCCAGTTCAGGGCAGGGGTCCTACAATGAGCAGTTCTTC.

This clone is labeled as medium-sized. The CDR3 DNA sequence: TGTGCCAGCAGCTTGGAAGGAGGTCAGGGTGCAAGACAGCCCCAGCATTTT. Translated: CASSLEGGQGARQPQHF. The chain employs TRBV5-5 and TRBJ1-5, with D maybe TRBD1 (5 bases). This CDR3 has 17 residues. Germline CDR1 is SGHKS and CDR2 is YYEKEE (reference sequence). V gave up 0 bases and J gave up 7 bases, with 20 bases separating them.

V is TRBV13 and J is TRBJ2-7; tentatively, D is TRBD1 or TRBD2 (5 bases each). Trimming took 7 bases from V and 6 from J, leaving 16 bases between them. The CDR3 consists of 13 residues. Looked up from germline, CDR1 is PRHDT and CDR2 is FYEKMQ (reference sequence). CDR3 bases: TGTGCCAGCACCGGGGCAGGGCGGGTCGAGCAGTACTTC. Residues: CASTGAGRVEQYF.

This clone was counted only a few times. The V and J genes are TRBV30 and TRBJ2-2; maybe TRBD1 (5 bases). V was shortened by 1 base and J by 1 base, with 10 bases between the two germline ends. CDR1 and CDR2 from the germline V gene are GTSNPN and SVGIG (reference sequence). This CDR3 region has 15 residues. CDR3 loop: CAWSGTRRNTGELFF. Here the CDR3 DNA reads TGTGCCTGGAGTGGGACAAGGCGGAACACCGGGGAGCTGTTTTTT.

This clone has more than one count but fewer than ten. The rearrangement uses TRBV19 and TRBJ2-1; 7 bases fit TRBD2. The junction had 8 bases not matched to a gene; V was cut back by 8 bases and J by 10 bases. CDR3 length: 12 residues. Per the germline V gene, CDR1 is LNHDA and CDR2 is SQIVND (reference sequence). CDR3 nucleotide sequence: TGTGCCAGTGGTGAGACTAGCAGGGAGCAGTTCTTC. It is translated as CASGETSREQFF.

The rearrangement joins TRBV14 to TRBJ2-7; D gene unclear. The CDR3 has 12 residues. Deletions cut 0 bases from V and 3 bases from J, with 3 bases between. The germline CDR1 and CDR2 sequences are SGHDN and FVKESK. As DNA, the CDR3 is TGTGCCAGCAGCCAAGATCACTACGAGCAGTACTTC. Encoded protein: CASSQDHYEQYF.

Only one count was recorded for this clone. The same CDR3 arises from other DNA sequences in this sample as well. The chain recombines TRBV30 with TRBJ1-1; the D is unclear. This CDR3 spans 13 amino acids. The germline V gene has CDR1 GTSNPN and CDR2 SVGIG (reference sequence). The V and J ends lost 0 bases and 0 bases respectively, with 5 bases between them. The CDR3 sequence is CAWSVNVNTEAFF. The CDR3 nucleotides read TGTGCCTGGAGTGTAAACGTGAACACTGAAGCTTTCTTT.

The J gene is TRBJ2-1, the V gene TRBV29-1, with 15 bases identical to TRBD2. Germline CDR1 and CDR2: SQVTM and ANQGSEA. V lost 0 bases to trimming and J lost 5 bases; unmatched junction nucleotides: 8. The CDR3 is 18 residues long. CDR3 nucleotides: TGCAGCGTTGAAGAAGGGACTAGCGGGGGGCGGTGGGACAATGAGCAGTTCTTC. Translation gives CSVEEGTSGGRWDNEQFF.

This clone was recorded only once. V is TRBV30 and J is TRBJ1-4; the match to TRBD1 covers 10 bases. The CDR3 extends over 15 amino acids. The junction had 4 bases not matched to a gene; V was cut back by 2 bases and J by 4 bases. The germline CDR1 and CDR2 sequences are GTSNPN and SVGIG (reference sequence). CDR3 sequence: CAWSQGQGSNEKLFF. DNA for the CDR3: TGTGCCTGGAGTCAGGGACAGGGGAGTAATGAAAAACTGTTTTTT.

For the CDR3, the DNA is TGTGCCTGGAGTGTATTGCCGCTAGCGGGGGGGTACAATGAGCAGTTCTTC. It specifies CAWSVLPLAGGYNEQFF. The V call is TRBV30, the J call TRBJ2-1, with 12 positions matching TRBD2. Germline V lookup: CDR1 GTSNPN, CDR2 SVGIG (reference sequence). The CDR3 totals 17 residues. V dropped 0 bases and J dropped 4; count of bases not matched to a gene: 7.

The CDR3 bases are TGTGCCAGCAGTCCCATTGGGACTTCGGATGAAGCTTTCTTT. This codes for CASSPIGTSDEAFF. The chain joins TRBV25-1 to TRBJ1-1, with D perhaps matching TRBD1 (5 bases). This CDR3 contains 14 residues. V was cut by 5 bases and J by 7 bases, with 17 bases left in between. Germline CDR1 reads MGHDK; CDR2 reads SYGVNS. Together with reference TRBV25-1 and TRBJ1-1, the CDR3 gives the full variable domain: EADIYQTPRYLVIGTGKKITLECSQTMGHDKMYWYQQDPGMELHLIHYSYGVNSTEKGDLSSESTVSRIRTEHFPLTLESARPSHTSQYLCASSPIGTSDEAFFGQGTRLTVV.

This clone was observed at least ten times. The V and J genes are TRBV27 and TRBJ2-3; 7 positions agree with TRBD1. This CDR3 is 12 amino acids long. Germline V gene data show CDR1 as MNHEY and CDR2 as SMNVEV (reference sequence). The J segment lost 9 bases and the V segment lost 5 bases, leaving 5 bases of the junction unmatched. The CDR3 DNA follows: TGTGCCAGCAGTCCCACAGGGGTAACGCAGTATTTT. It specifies CASSPTGVTQYF.

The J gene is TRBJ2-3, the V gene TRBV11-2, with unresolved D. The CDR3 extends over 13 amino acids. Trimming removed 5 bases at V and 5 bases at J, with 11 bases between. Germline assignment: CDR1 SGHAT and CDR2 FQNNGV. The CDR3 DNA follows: TGTGCCAGCAGCGATTTTAGTCAAGATACGCAGTATTTT. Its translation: CASSDFSQDTQYF.

The CDR3 nucleotides read TGTGCCAGCAGCTCATCCCGGGGGACCTACAATGAGCAGTTCTTC. This translates into CASSSSRGTYNEQFF. V and J are TRBV9 and TRBJ2-1; perhaps TRBD2 as D (6 bases). Germline-derived CDR1 and CDR2 are SGDLS and YYNGEE. The CDR3 consists of 15 residues. Between the trimmed V and J ends, which lost 4 bases and 2 bases, there was a span of 13 bases. Full variable domain (remainder filled in from reference TRBV9 and TRBJ2-1): DSGVTQTPKHLITATGQRVTLRCSPRSGDLSVYWYQQSLDQGLQFLIQYYNGEERAKGNILERFSAQQFPDLHSELNLSSLELGDSALYFCASSSSRGTYNEQFFGPGTRLTVL.

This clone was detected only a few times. The CDR3 loop reads CSVDGRGNNEQYF. The CDR3 bases are TGCAGCGTTGACGGCAGGGGGAACAACGAGCAGTACTTC. The chain employs TRBV29-1 and TRBJ2-7; 7 bases map to TRBD1. With 3 bases clipped from V and 5 bases from J, the junction kept 7 bases outside the gene matches. This CDR3 contains 13 residues. CDR1 SQVTM and CDR2 ANQGSEA come from the germline V gene.

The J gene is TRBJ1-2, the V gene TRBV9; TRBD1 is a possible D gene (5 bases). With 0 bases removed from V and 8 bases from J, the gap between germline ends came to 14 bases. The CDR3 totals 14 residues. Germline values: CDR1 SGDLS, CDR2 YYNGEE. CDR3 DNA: TGTGCCAGCAGCGTAGGTGACAGCCAAATCGGCTACACCTTC. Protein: CASSVGDSQIGYTF.

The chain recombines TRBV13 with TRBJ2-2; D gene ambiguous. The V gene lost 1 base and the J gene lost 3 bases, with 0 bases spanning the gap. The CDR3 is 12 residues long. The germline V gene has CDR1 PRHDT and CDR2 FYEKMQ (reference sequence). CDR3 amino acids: CASSLDTGELFF. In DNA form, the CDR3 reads TGTGCCAGCAGCTTAGACACCGGGGAGCTGTTTTTT.

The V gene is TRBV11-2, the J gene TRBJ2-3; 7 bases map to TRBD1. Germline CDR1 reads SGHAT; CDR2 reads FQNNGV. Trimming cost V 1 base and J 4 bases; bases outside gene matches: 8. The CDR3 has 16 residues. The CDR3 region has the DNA TGTGCCAGCAGCTTAGCTGGGGCAGGGACAGCAGATACGCAGTATTTT. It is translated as CASSLAGAGTADTQYF.

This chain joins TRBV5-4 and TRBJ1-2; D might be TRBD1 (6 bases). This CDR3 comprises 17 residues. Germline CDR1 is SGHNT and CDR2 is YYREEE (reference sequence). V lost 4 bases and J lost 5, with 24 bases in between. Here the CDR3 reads CASSIGQRLDLGYGYTF. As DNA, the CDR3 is TGTGCCAGCAGCATCGGACAGAGACTTGACCTTGGATATGGCTACACCTTC.

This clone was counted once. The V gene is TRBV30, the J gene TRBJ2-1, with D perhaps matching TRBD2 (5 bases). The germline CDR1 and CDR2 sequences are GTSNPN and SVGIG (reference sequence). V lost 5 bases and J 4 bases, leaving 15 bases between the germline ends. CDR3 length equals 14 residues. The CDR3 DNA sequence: TGTGCCTGGGACCTCGGCGGCGGGTACAATGAGCAGTTCTTC. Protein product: CAWDLGGGYNEQFF.